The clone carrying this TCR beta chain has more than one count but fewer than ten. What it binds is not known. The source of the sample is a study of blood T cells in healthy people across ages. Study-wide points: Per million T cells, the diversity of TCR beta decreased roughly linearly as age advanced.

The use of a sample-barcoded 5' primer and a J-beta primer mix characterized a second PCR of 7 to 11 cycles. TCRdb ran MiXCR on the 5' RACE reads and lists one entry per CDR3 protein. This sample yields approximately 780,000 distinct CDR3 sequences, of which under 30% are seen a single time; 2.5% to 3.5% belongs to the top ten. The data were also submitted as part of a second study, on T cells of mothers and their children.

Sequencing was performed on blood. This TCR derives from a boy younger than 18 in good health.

This CDR3 reads CASWGQEYEQYF. The CDR3 bases are TGTGCCAGCTGGGGACAGGAGTACGAGCAGTACTTC. The V and J genes are TRBV7-9 and TRBJ2-7, with 8 bases lining up with TRBD1. J lost 4 bases, V lost 8 bases, and 4 bases had no gene match. This CDR3 contains 12 residues. Germline V gene data show CDR1 as SEHNR and CDR2 as FQNEAQ (reference sequence).